Listed here is a single TCR beta chain. This record comes from a study of blood T cell repertoires in COVID-19. Turning to the study itself: Samples representing acute and convalescent COVID-19 were sourced from the United States, Italy and Spain. The cDNA or gDNA used as material had been derived from T cells, B-cell-depleted T cells, or PBMCs.

This table comes from immunoSEQ multiplex PCR, and its TCRdb copy is limited to in-frame clones, with some not included. The table has about 230,000 clones, roughly 84% seen once. This TCR came from a man aged 35-49 years with acute or convalescent COVID-19. Sequences were obtained from peripheral blood.

The CDR3: CASSQRTGGNTIYF. CDR3 in DNA: TGTGCCAGCAGCCAAAGAACAGGGGGTAACACCATATATTTT. V is TRBV5-6 and J is TRBJ1-3, with 8 bases lining up with TRBD1. The V segment lost 4 bases and the J segment 7 bases; nucleotides outside the gene matches: 7. This CDR3 is built from 14 residues. Germline assignment: CDR1 SGHDT and CDR2 YYEEEE.